One T cell receptor beta chain is described in this entry. The entry originates in a study of blood T cell repertoires in COVID-19. This table comes from immunoSEQ multiplex PCR, and its TCRdb copy is limited to in-frame clones, with some not included. The sample yields more than 200,000 clones, about 86% seen once. Germline V gene data show CDR1 as KGHSH and CDR2 as LQKENI. The V segment lost 3 bases and the J segment 5 bases; nucleotides outside the gene matches: 5. The CDR3 totals 15 residues. Sequenced material: peripheral blood. This clonotype originated in a man aged 40-49 years with active or convalescent COVID-19. The chain links TRBV18 to TRBJ1-1; 11 bases agree with TRBD1. The CDR3 reads CASSPGQGASTEAFF. The CDR3 region has the DNA TGTGCCAGCTCACCCGGACAGGGGGCGTCAACTGAAGCTTTCTTT.